This T cell receptor beta chain was observed in a study of OX40 agonist ivuxolimab in advanced cancers. About the research overall: Dose-escalation patients suffered from hepatocellular carcinoma, melanoma, renal cell or head and neck cancer.

CDR3 size: 14 residues. V lost 7 bases, J lost 1 base, and 7 bases stayed unmatched. Germline CDR1 is ENHRY and CDR2 is SYGVKD. Data came from immunoSEQ multiplex PCR; TCRdb stores just in-frame clones and leaves some out. The table lists about 76,000 clones, roughly 85% of them singletons. This chain joins TRBV10-3 and TRBJ2-7; 7 bases map to TRBD1. The sequences come from CD4+ or CD8+ T cells sorted from blood, collected in a trial of the OX40 agonist ivuxolimab. The receptor was isolated from an adult with an advanced solid tumor such as melanoma, head and neck, liver or kidney cancer. The chain's CDR3 is CAIMPGQRSYEQYF. The CDR3, as DNA: TGTGCCATCATGCCGGGACAGAGGTCCTACGAGCAGTACTTC.